The sequence of this T cell receptor (beta chain) was determined in a study of shared clonotypes between healthy human individuals. Study results and caveats: Memory subsets generally showed smaller estimated richness than naive subsets did. The four-donor shared clonotypes exceeded non-shared clonotypes in generation probability, with non-shared ones scoring lower.

At a deep level, the assay was run. Produced via immunoSEQ multiplex PCR; TCRdb's table is partial and in-frame only. This table holds around 1,100,000 clones, approximately 80% found once. The CDR3 contains 14 residues. The V gene's germline CDR1 is SNHLY and CDR2 FYNNEI. Trimming stripped 8 bases from V and 4 bases from J, with 17 bases between. Comments on this clone: Its antigen is currently unknown.

Recent acute infections and vaccinations were absent in the healthy HIV-negative adult donors. The chain joins TRBV2 to TRBJ1-1; a possible D gene is TRBD1 (6 bases). This receptor was identified in a man aged 18 to 30 in good health. Some clones in this sample may be carry-over from other donors' samples. The source material was memory CD4+ T cells from PBMCs. Subset meaning: CD45RA-negative fraction. CDR3 protein: CASLQGPPPTEAFF. DNA of the CDR3: TGTGCCAGCTTACAGGGACCTCCCCCCACTGAAGCTTTCTTT.